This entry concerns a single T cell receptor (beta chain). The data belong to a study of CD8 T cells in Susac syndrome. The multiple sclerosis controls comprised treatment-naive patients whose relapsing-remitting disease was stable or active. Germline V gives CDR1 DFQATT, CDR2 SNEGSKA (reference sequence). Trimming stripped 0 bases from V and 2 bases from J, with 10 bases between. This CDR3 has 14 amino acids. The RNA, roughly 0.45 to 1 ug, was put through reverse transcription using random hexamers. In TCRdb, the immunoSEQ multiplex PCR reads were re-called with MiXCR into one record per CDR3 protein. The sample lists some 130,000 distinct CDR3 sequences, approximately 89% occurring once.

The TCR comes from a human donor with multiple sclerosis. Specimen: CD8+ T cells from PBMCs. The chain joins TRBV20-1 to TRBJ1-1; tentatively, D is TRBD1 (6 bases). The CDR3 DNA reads TGCAGTGCTAGAGAACGACAGGCTAACACTGAAGCTTTCTTT. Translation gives CSARERQANTEAFF.